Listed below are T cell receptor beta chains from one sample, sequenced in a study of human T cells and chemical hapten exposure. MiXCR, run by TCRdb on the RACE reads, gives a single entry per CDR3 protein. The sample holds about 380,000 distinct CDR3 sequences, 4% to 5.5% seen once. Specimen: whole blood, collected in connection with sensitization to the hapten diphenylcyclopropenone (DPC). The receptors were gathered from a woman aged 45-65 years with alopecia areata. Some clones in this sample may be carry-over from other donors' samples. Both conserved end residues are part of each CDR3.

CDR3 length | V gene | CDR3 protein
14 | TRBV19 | CASSPGQEPYEQYF
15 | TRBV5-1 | CASKHGNPNTGELFF
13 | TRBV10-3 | CATSGTAYNEQFF
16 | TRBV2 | CASIGSGGEPSNEQFF
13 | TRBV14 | CASSQVGGTEQFF
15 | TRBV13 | CASSHPTSGRGEQYF
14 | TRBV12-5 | CASGLRGGSDTQYF
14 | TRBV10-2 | CASSEGGQGNTIYF
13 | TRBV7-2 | CASSPQPTDTQYF
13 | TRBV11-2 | CASSLVWDTEAFF
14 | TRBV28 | CASSLSDRGKEQYF
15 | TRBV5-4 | CASSLDTQGNYGYTF
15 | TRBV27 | CASSFGTSGANVLTF
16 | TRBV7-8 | CASSLSRTGGNSPLHF
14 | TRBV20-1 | CSASRRGGLYEQFF
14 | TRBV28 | CASSPRNGGQGYTF
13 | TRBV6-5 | CASSSTGEYGYTF
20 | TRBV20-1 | CSARQIRGFVGQGAIQPQHF
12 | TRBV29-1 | CSVKGANSPLHF
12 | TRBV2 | CASSGHNTEAFF
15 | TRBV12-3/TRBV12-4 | CASSPGLAGLETQYF
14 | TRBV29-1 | CSVGILSGAGELFF
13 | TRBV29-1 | CSVEDFRGREQYF
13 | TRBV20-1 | CSAIRDRGTEAFF
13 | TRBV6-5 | CASSYLQTDTQYF
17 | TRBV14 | CASSQVRGRLSYNEQFF
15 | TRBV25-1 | CASSESLYSTGELFF
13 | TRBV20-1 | CSASKSAADTQYF
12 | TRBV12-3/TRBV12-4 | CASSTWRREQFF
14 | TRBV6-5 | CASRQSGGGTEAFF